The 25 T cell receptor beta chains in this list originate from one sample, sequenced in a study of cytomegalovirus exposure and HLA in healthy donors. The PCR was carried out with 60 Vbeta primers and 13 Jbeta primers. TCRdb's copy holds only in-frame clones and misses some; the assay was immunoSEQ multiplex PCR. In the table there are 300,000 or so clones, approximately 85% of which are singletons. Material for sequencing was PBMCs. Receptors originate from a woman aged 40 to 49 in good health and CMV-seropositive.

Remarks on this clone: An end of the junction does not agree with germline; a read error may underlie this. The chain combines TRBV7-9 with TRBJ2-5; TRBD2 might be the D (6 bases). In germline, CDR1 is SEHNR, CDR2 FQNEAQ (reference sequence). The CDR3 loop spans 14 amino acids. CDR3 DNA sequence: TGTTCCAGCAGCCCCCGGGACTTATTGGAGACCCAGTACTTC. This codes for CSSSPRDLLETQYF.

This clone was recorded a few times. CDR3 DNA: TGTGCCAGCTCAACGGGACTAGCGGACTTTGGGGGCGAGTTCTTC. Its translation is CASSTGLADFGGEFF. The V call is TRBV2, the J call TRBJ2-1, with 11 nucleotides matching TRBD2. The CDR3 covers 15 residues. V shed 8 bases and J 14 bases; nucleotides not matched to a gene: 17. CDR1 and CDR2 (germline): SNHLY, FYNNEI.

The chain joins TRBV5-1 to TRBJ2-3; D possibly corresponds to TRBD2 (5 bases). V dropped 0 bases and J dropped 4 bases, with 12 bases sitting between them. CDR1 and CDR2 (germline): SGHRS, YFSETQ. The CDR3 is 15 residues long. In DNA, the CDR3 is TGCGCCAGCAGCTTGGGGGGAGCGGACGCAGATACGCAGTATTTT. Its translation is CASSLGGADADTQYF. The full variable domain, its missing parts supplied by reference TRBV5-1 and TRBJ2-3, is KAGVTQTPRYLIKTRGQQVTLSCSPISGHRSVSWYQQTPGQGLQFLFEYFSETQRNKGNFPGRFSGRQFSNSRSEMNVSTLELGDSALYLCASSLGGADADTQYFGPGTRLTVL.

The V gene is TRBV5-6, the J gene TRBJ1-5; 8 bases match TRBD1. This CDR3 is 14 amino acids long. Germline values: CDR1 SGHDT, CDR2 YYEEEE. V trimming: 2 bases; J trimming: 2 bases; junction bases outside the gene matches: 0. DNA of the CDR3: TGTGCCAGCAGCTTACAGGGGGGCAATCAGCCCCAGCATTTT. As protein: CASSLQGGNQPQHF.

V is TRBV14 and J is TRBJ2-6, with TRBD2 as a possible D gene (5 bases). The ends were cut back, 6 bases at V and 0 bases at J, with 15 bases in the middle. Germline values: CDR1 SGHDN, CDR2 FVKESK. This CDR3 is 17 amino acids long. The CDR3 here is CASSPRIGSSGANVLTF. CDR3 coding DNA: TGTGCCAGCAGTCCAAGAATAGGGAGCTCTGGGGCCAACGTCCTGACTTTC.

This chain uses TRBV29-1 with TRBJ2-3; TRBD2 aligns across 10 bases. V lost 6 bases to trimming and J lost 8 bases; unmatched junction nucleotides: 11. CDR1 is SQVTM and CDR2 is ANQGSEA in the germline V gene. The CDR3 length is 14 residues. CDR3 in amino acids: CSVESGTSVGTQYF. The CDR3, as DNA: TGCAGCGTCGAATCCGGGACTAGCGTAGGTACGCAGTATTTT.

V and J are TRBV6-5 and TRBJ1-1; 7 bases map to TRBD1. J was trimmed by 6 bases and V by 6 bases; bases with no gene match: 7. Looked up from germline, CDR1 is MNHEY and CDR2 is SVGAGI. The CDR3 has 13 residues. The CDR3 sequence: CASRGTAKAEAFF. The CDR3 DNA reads TGTGCCAGCAGAGGGACAGCAAAAGCTGAAGCTTTCTTT.

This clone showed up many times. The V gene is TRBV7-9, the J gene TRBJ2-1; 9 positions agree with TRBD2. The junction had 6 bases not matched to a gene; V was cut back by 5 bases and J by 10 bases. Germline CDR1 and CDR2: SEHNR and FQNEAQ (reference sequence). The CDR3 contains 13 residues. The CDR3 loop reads CASSPGLAKEQFF. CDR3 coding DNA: TGTGCCAGCAGCCCGGGACTAGCAAAGGAGCAGTTCTTC.

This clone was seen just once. CDR3 in DNA: TGCAGCGCAGGGCAAGGGGGCAATGAAAAACTGTTTTTT. As protein: CSAGQGGNEKLFF. The gene calls are TRBV29-1 and TRBJ1-4, with TRBD1 identical over 7 bases. The CDR3 sequence is 13 residues long. The germline V gene encodes CDR1 SQVTM and CDR2 ANQGSEA. V shed 7 bases and J 5 bases; nucleotides not matched to a gene: 7.

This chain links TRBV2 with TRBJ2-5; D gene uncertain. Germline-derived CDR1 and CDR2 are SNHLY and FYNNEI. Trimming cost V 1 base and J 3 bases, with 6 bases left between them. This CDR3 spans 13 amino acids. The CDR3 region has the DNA TGTGCCAGCAGTGAAGTTGTCGAAGAGACCCAGTACTTC. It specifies CASSEVVEETQYF.

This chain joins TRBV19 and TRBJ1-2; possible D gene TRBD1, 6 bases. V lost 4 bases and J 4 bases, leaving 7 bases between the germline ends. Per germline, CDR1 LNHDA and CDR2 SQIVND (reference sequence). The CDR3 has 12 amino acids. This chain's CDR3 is CASSTTGYGYTF. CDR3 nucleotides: TGTGCCAGTAGTACGACAGGCTATGGCTACACCTTC.

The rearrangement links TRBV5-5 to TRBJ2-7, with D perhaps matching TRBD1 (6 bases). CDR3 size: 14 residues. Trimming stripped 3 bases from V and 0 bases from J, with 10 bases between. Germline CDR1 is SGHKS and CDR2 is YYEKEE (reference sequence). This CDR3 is CASSSDSDSYEQYF. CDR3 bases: TGTGCCAGCAGCTCGGACAGTGACTCCTACGAGCAGTACTTC.

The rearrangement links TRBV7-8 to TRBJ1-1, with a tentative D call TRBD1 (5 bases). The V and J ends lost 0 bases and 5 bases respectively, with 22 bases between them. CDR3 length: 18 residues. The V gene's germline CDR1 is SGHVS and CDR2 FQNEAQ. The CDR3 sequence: CASSLAGLLGGGRTEAFF. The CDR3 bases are TGTGCCAGCAGCTTAGCTGGCCTGCTCGGGGGGGGAAGGACTGAAGCTTTCTTT.

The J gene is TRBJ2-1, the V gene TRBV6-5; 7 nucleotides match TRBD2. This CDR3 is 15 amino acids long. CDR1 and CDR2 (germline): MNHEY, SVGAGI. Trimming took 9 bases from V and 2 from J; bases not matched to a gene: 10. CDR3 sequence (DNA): TGTGCCAGTGGCTCCGGTGGGAGGGCCTACAATGAGCAGTTCTTC. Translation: CASGSGGRAYNEQFF.

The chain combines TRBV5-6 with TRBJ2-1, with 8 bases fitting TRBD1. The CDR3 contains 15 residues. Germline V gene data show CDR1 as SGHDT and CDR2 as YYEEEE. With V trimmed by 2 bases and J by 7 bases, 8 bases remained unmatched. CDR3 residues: CASSLDRGVINEQFF. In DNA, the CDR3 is TGTGCCAGCAGCTTAGACAGGGGAGTTATAAATGAGCAGTTCTTC.

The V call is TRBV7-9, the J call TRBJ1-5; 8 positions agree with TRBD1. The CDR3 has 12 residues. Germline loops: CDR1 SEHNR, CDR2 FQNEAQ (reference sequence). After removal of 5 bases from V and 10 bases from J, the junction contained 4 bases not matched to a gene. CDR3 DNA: TGTGCCAGCAGCAGCGGGACAGGCCCCCAGCATTTT. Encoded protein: CASSSGTGPQHF.

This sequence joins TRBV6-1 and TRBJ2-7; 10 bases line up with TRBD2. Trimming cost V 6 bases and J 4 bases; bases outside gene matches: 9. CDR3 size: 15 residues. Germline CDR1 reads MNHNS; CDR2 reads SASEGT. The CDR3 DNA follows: TGTGCCAGCAGACCTAGCGGGAGATCCCGATACGAGCAGTACTTC. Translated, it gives CASRPSGRSRYEQYF.

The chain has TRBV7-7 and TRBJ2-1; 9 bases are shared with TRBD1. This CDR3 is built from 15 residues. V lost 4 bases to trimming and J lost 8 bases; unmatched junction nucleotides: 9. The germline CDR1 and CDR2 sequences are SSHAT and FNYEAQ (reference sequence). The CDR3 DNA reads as TGTGCCAGCAGCTCCGGACAGGGGACCGTCCATGAGCAGTTCTTC. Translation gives CASSSGQGTVHEQFF.

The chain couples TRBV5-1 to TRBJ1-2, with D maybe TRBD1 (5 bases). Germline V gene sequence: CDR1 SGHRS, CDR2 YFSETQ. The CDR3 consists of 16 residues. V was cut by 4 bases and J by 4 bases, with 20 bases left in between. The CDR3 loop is CASSRLSVQGGYGYTF. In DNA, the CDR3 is TGCGCCAGCAGCCGGCTGAGTGTGCAGGGCGGCTATGGCTACACCTTC.

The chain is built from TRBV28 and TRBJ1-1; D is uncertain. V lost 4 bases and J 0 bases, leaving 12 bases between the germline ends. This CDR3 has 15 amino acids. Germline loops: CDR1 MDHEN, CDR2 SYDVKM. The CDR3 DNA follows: TGTGCCAGCAGTTCGACATCAGCCCTGAACACTGAAGCTTTCTTT. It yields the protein CASSSTSALNTEAFF.

CDR3 loop: CASSRQGGSSGNTIYF. CDR3 sequence (DNA): TGTGCCAGCAGCCGACAGGGGGGAAGCTCTGGAAACACCATATATTTT. The chain recombines TRBV5-8 with TRBJ1-3; 9 bases map to TRBD1. Germline V gene lookup returns CDR1 SGHTS and CDR2 YDEGEE. V trimming: 4 bases; J trimming: 0 bases; junction bases outside the gene matches: 5. CDR3 size: 16 residues. Complete variable domain (other parts from reference TRBV5-8 and TRBJ1-3): EAGVTQSPTHLIKTRGQQATLRCSPISGHTSVYWYQQALGLGLQFLLWYDEGEERNRGNFPPRFSGRQFPNYSSELNVNALELEDSALYLCASSRQGGSSGNTIYFGEGSWLTVV.

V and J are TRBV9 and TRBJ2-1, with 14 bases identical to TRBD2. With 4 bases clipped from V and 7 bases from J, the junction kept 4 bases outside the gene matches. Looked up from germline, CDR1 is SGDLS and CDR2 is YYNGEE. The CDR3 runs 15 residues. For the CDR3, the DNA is TGTGCCAGCAGCCCGACTAGCGGGAGGGCTAATGAGCAGTTCTTC. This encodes CASSPTSGRANEQFF.

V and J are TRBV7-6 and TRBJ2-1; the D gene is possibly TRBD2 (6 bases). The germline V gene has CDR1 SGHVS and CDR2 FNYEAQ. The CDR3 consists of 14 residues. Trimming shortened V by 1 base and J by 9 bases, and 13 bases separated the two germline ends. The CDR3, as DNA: TGTGCCAGCAGCTTAGGGAAATTAGCGGCTGAGCAGTTCTTC. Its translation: CASSLGKLAAEQFF.

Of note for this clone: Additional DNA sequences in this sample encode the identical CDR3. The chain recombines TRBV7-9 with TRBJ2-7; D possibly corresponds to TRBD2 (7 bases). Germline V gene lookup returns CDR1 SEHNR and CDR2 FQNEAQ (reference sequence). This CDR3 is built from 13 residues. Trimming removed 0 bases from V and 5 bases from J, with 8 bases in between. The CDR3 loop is CASSLAGGHEQYF. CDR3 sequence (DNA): TGTGCCAGCAGCTTAGCGGGGGGGCACGAGCAGTACTTC.

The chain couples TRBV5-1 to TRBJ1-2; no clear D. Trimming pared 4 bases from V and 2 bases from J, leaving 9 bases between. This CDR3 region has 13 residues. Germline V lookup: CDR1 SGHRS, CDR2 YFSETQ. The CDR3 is CASSGEGNYGYTF. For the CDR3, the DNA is TGCGCCAGCAGCGGTGAGGGCAACTATGGCTACACCTTC.